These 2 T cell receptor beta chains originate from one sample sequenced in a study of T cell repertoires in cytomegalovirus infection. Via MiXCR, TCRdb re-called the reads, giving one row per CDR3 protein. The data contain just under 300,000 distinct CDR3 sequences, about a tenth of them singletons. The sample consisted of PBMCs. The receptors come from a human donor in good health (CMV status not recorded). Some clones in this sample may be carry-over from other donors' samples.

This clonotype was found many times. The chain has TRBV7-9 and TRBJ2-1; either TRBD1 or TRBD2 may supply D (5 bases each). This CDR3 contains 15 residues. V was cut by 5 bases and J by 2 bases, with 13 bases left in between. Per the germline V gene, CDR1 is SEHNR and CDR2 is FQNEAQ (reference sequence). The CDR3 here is CASSPGRSTYNEQFF. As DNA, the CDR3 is TGTGCCAGCAGCCCGGGACGGTCGACCTACAATGAGCAGTTCTTC.

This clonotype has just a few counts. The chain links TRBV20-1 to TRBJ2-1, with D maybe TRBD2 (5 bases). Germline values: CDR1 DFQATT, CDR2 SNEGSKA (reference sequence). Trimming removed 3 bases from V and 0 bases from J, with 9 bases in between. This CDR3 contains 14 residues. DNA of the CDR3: TGCAGTGCTAGGGACTCGAACTCCTACAATGAGCAGTTCTTC. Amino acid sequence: CSARDSNSYNEQFF.